Listed below are T cell receptor beta chains from one sample, sequenced in a study of blood T cell repertoires in COVID-19. Profiling relied on immunoSEQ multiplex PCR, and the TCRdb table lists in-frame clones only, not all of them. In the table there are hundreds of thousands of clones, roughly 89% of which are singletons. The sequenced sample consisted of peripheral blood. Every receptor here comes from a woman under 40 with active or convalescent COVID-19. The CDR3 runs from the conserved cysteine through the conserved F or W. A D gene is named only where the DNA matches it firmly. Not all rows give a size; the values are once, few, many and, for expanded clones, a class.

few,NA,15,TRBJ2-6,TRBV15,TGTGCCACCAGCGGAGCAGGATCTGGGGCCAACGTCCTGACTTTC,CATSGAGSGANVLTF
NA,TRBD2,14,TRBJ2-1,TRBV2,TGTGCCAGCAGCCCTAGGACTAGCGGGAACGAGCAGTTCTTC,CASSPRTSGNEQFF
NA,TRBD2,13,TRBJ2-7,TRBV19,TGTGCCAGTAGTATAGATCGGGGGGACGAGCAGTACTTC,CASSIDRGDEQYF
once,TRBD2,14,TRBJ2-1,TRBV10-3,TGTGCCATCGGAGTAGCGGGAGGGCCTAGCGAGCAGTTCTTC,CAIGVAGGPSEQFF
NA,TRBD2,13,TRBJ2-7,TRBV6-2/TRBV6-3,TGTGCCAGCAGTCTAGCGGGAGGCTACGAGCAGTACTTC,CASSLAGGYEQYF
NA,TRBD1,15,TRBJ1-2,TRBV7-9,TGTGCCAGCAGCTTAGCGGGCGGGACAGTCTATGGCTACACCTTC,CASSLAGGTVYGYTF
NA,NA,13,TRBJ2-2,TRBV12-3/TRBV12-4,TGTGCCAGCAGTTTCAGTCAAACCGGGGAGCTGTTTTTT,CASSFSQTGELFF
NA,TRBD1,12,TRBJ1-2,TRBV15,TGTGCCACCACGGACAGACAGGGGGGCTACACCTTC,CATTDRQGGYTF
NA,TRBD1,16,TRBJ2-4,TRBV5-6,TGTGCCAGCAGCTTGAACCCAGGGGGCTATGTAAACATTCAGTACTTC,CASSLNPGGYVNIQYF
NA,TRBD1,14,TRBJ2-1,TRBV2,TGTGCCAGCGAGGCCGGGACAGGAAACAATGAGCAGTTCTTC,CASEAGTGNNEQFF
NA,TRBD1,14,TRBJ1-1,TRBV6-5,TGTGCCAGCAATACAGACAGGGGAAGCACTGAAGCTTTCTTT,CASNTDRGSTEAFF
NA,NA,13,TRBJ1-2,TRBV19,TGTGCCAGTAGTCAAGACAGGACGGGTGTCCCTCTCTTC,CASSQDRTGVPLF
NA,NA,14,TRBJ2-5,TRBV18,TGTGCCAGCTCGGGACAATTGTACCAAGAGACCCAGTACTTC,CASSGQLYQETQYF
NA,NA,12,TRBJ2-5,TRBV10-3,TGTGCCGGAGGCGCCATCCAAGAGACCCAGTACTTC,CAGGAIQETQYF
NA,NA,15,TRBJ1-5,TRBV6-4,TGTGCCAGCAGTCCGTCTGGGGCGGACAATCAGCCCCAGCATTTT,CASSPSGADNQPQHF
NA,TRBD1,22,TRBJ1-1,TRBV24-1,TGTGCCACCAGTGAGATCGTCCTCGACAGGGGAGGGACATATCTAAGGAACACTGAAGCTTTCTTT,CATSEIVLDRGGTYLRNTEAFF
NA,TRBD2,15,TRBJ2-7,TRBV3-1/TRBV3-2,TGTGCCAGCAGCCAAGATTTAGGGACTAGCGGGGGGTCGTACTTC,CASSQDLGTSGGSYF
few,TRBD2,14,TRBJ2-1,TRBV2,TGTGCCAGCATGCCGGGACTAGTGATCAATGAGCAGTTCTTC,CASMPGLVINEQFF
once,NA,15,TRBJ1-1,TRBV5-1,TGCGCCAGCAGCTTGCTCCGGACAGAGAACACTGAAGCTTTCTTT,CASSLLRTENTEAFF
once,TRBD1,15,TRBJ2-7,TRBV7-9,TGTGCCAGCACCATCGGGGACAGGGAGTCCCACGAGCAGTACTTC,CASTIGDRESHEQYF
NA,TRBD1,18,TRBJ2-5,TRBV28,TGTGCCAGCAGGACGACAGGGAGTTGGCGCAGCAGACAAGAGACCCAGTACTTC,CASRTTGSWRSRQETQYF
few,TRBD1,17,TRBJ1-6,TRBV27,TGTGCCAGCAGTTTATCGAGGACAGGGGTTTTTTGGTCACCCCTCCACTTT,CASSLSRTGVFWSPLHF
NA,TRBD2,14,TRBJ2-7,TRBV3-1/TRBV3-2,TGTGCCAGCAGCCTCTCGGGACTATCCTACGAGCAGTACTTC,CASSLSGLSYEQYF
NA,TRBD2,15,TRBJ2-1,TRBV19,TGTGCCAGTAGGTTAACGGGAGGGTCCTACAATGAGCAGTTCTTC,CASRLTGGSYNEQFF
once,TRBD2,16,TRBJ2-1,TRBV11-3,TGTGCCAGCAGCTTAGGTGGTAGCGGGAGGCTTGATGAGCAGTTCTTC,CASSLGGSGRLDEQFF
NA,TRBD1,15,TRBJ2-5,TRBV5-1,TGCGCCAGCAACTCCGGGACAGGGGGCCGAGAGACCCAGTACTTC,CASNSGTGGRETQYF
NA,NA,17,TRBJ2-1,TRBV29-1,TGCAGCGTTGAAGGGGTCACCCGGGAGAGCTCCTACAATGAGCAGTTCTTC,CSVEGVTRESSYNEQFF
NA,NA,15,TRBJ1-1,TRBV13,TGTGCCAGCAGCATCCCCAGGTTAATGAACACTGAAGCTTTCTTT,CASSIPRLMNTEAFF
once,TRBD2,17,TRBJ2-3,TRBV11-2,TGTGCCACCATCGGGACTAGCGGGGGGTTGGGCACAGATACGCAGTATTTT,CATIGTSGGLGTDTQYF
NA,TRBD1,15,TRBJ1-2,TRBV25-1,TGTGCCAGCAGTGAATCCGGGACAGGGCCCTATGGCTACACCTTC,CASSESGTGPYGYTF
NA,NA,14,TRBJ1-2,TRBV25-1,TGTGCCAGCAGTGAACGGGGCTCGGGGGATGGCTACACCTTC,CASSERGSGDGYTF
few,NA,12,TRBJ1-1,TRBV12-3/TRBV12-4,TGTGCCAGCAGTTTTACGGACACTGAAGCTTTCTTT,CASSFTDTEAFF
once,NA,14,TRBJ1-1,TRBV5-6,TGTGCCAGCAGCTTCCTTTGGGGAGGAACTGAAGCTTTCTTT,CASSFLWGGTEAFF
NA,NA,15,TRBJ2-5,TRBV5-1,TGCGCCAGCAGCCCGTCTCGGGGGACTCAAGAGACCCAGTACTTC,CASSPSRGTQETQYF
NA,NA,14,TRBJ1-2,TRBV6-5,TGTGCCAGCAGGCCGTGGGGTGGGGAGAATGGCTACACCTTC,CASRPWGGENGYTF